One TCR beta chain is described in this entry. Its antigen remains undetermined. Base-call qualities are not available, and no considerably larger clone is one nucleotide away. The data are from a study of blood T cell repertoires in COVID-19 (dated by TCRdb to about 2020). In the study overall: Samples from collaborators originated in the United States, Italy and Spain and spanned both the acute and convalescent phases of COVID-19. Deeply sampled blood TCRbeta repertoires from subjects exposed to, actively infected with, or recovered from COVID-19 were included in the dataset. HLA class I and class II types, where available, came from metadata supplied by the sample provider rather than from assay-based typing. The samples were drawn from two sources: the first 160 participants of the ongoing ImmuneRACE study, and some 1,300 subjects contributed by 6 global collaborators. The repertoires were released in a freely available public database intended as a resource for research on the immune response to SARS-CoV-2. The material from the prospective study consisted of cDNA or gDNA derived from T cells, B-cell-depleted T cells, or PBMCs. Nearly every sample came with metadata listing a de-identified subject ID, COVID-19 status, age in years and sex. Results and caveats for the whole study, not just this receptor: How much clinical and demographic metadata was included differed by source and by participant, and the metadata was provided uncurated.

The junction carries 15 bases between V and J, which are trimmed by 8 bases and 2 bases respectively. There are 14 amino acids in the CDR3, from cysteine to phenylalanine inclusive. Only CDR3 DNA is held: 42 bases, read in frame from base 1. Per the germline V gene (reference sequence), MNHEY is the CDR1 and SMNVEV is the CDR2. The immunoSEQ Assay, a bias-controlled multiplex PCR, was used to amplify TCRbeta CDR3 regions from genomic DNA. Processing in the source paper ran as follows. Within the assay, amplification of reference gene primers was used to estimate how many nucleated cells each sample contained. To quantify the absolute abundance of each unique TCRbeta CDR3 rearrangement, sequence reads were collapsed and filtered. For each sample, productive Simpson clonality was calculated as the square root of Simpson's diversity index across productive rearrangements. This immuneACCESS table, as held by TCRdb, lists in-frame sequences with V and J called but not all clones. Of the missing ones, under half trace to an unresolved V gene in checked studies; the others have no known cause. V and J calls and clone size are those listed in that table; D and trimming were worked out from the DNA. In this sample the table shows roughly 220,000 clones, 85% to 90% of which occur a single time. Of the sample, more than 3% is held by the ten largest clones.

Participants in the prospective study were enrolled through a virtual design, were aged 18 to 89 years, and lived in roughly 24 United States geographic areas. To assign participants to cohorts, the prospective study relied on clinical history that participants themselves reported in a screening survey and a study questionnaire. In the prospective study, mobile phlebotomists collected whole blood, serum and a nasopharyngeal or oropharyngeal swab from each participant. Over a roughly 2-month period, participants in the prospective study had the option of providing additional blood draws and questionnaires. Prospective study blood samples were shipped either frozen or at room temperature before DNA extraction.

Sample: PBMCs or T cells enriched from blood (not recorded which). This receptor was identified in a young woman in a cohort exposed to, infected with or recovered from COVID-19 (not recorded which). The sequence joins TRBV27 to TRBJ2-5; tentative D gene TRBD1, with 7 bases matching. The sequence in DNA is TGTGCCAGCCGTGGGGGGACAGTTCAAGAGACCCAGTACTTC. The encoded protein is CASRGGTVQETQYF.